A selection of T cell receptor beta chains follows, all from one sample in a study of T-cell reconstitution after alpha-beta-depleted transplantation in children. TCRdb itself ran the PCR reads through MiXCR, one entry per CDR3 protein. The sample carries around 4,000 distinct CDR3 sequences, about 22% recorded once. This specimen was PBMCs, mostly from graft donor cells, taken 60 days after TCRalphabeta/CD19-depleted stem cell transplant. The receptor set was obtained from a boy in the first two years of life who had a stem cell transplant for acute myeloid leukemia, so the T cells may come from the graft donor. The CDR3 runs from the conserved cysteine through the conserved F or W. The order of the fields is CDR3 length, V gene, J gene, D gene, clone size, CDR3 protein, CDR3 DNA. A D gene is named only where the DNA matches it firmly. Part of the rows lack a size; the others show once, few, many or a class for expanded clones.

13	TRBV12-3/TRBV12-4	TRBJ2-7	.	many	CASSFLGPYEQYF	TGTGCCAGCAGTTTCCTGGGCCCCTACGAGCAGTACTTC
16	TRBV29-1	TRBJ2-1	TRBD2	.	CSVEDSGGDSYNEQFF	TGCAGCGTTGAGGATAGCGGGGGGGACTCCTACAATGAGCAGTTCTTC
15	TRBV4-3	TRBJ2-5	.	many	CASSQNGQGQETQYF	TGCGCCAGCAGCCAAAATGGGCAGGGCCAAGAGACCCAGTACTTC
16	TRBV7-2	TRBJ2-3	TRBD2	many	CASSPRSSGGGYTQYF	TGTGCCAGCAGCCCTCGCAGTAGCGGGGGAGGATATACGCAGTATTTT
15	TRBV5-5	TRBJ2-1	.	large	CASSLFQGSYNEQFF	TGTGCCAGCAGCTTGTTTCAGGGATCCTACAATGAGCAGTTCTTC
16	TRBV12-3/TRBV12-4	TRBJ2-1	TRBD2	.	CASSLAGLAGDNEQFF	TGTGCCAGCAGTTTAGCCGGACTAGCGGGAGACAATGAGCAGTTCTTC
15	TRBV19	TRBJ1-2	.	many	CASSNDRIYNYGYTF	TGTGCCAGTAGCAACGACAGGATTTACAATTATGGCTACACCTTC
13	TRBV7-9	TRBJ1-5	.	many	CASSLKRDQPQHF	TGTGCCAGCAGCTTAAAGAGGGATCAGCCCCAGCATTTT
13	TRBV7-8	TRBJ1-1	TRBD1	.	CASNPTGVGEAFF	TGTGCCAGCAACCCGACAGGGGTGGGTGAAGCTTTCTTT
12	TRBV7-3	TRBJ2-1	.	many	CASSASGNEQFF	TGTGCCAGCAGCGCCAGCGGGAATGAGCAGTTCTTC
12	TRBV15	TRBJ2-3	.	.	CDFLGDTDTQYF	TGCGACTTCTTGGGGGACACAGATACGCAGTATTTT
16	TRBV3-1	TRBJ2-5	TRBD2	.	CASSQEASGSWETQYF	TGTGCCAGCAGCCAAGAGGCTAGCGGGAGTTGGGAGACCCAGTACTTC
15	TRBV7-3	TRBJ2-1	TRBD1	many	CASSPTGGSYNEQFF	TGTGCCAGCAGCCCAACAGGGGGCTCCTACAATGAGCAGTTCTTC
16	TRBV5-5	TRBJ2-3	TRBD2	.	CASSWSSGTIVDTQYF	TGTGCCAGCAGCTGGAGTAGCGGGACGATTGTGGATACGCAGTATTTT
13	TRBV10-2	TRBJ1-5	.	.	CASRTAGNQPQHF	TGCGCCAGCAGGACTGCCGGCAATCAGCCCCAGCATTTT
16	TRBV6-1	TRBJ1-5	.	many	CASSATTGLFNQPQHF	TGTGCCAGCAGTGCCACGACAGGACTCTTCAATCAGCCCCAGCATTTT
12	TRBV30	TRBJ1-3	.	many	CACSPLGDTIYF	TGTGCCTGCTCGCCCCTGGGGGACACCATATATTTT
15	TRBV3-1	TRBJ1-2	.	many	CASSQDRAPLDGYTF	TGTGCCAGCAGCCAAGACCGGGCACCCCTGGATGGCTACACCTTC
15	TRBV7-2	TRBJ1-2	.	many	CASSLEFGVIYGYTF	TGTGCCAGCAGCTTAGAATTCGGCGTTATCTATGGCTACACCTTC
15	TRBV7-2	TRBJ2-2	.	many	CASRLGGMNTGELFF	TGTGCCAGCAGATTAGGGGGGATGAACACCGGGGAGCTGTTTTTT
15	TRBV12-3/TRBV12-4	TRBJ2-1	.	many	CASSLTRGVVIEQFF	TGTGCCAGCAGTTTAACCAGGGGGGTAGTTATTGAGCAGTTCTTC
14	TRBV6-1	TRBJ1-4	.	many	CASSEPGPNEKLFF	TGTGCCAGCAGTGAACCAGGACCGAATGAAAAACTGTTTTTT
13	TRBV7-9	TRBJ1-1	TRBD1	many	CASDGTDEREAFF	TGTGCCAGCGACGGGACAGATGAACGGGAAGCTTTCTTT
15	TRBV4-3	TRBJ1-6	.	many	CASSLWGHLNSPLHF	TGCGCCAGCAGCCTGTGGGGACATCTTAATTCACCCCTCCACTTT
13	TRBV29-1	TRBJ1-1	TRBD1	many	CSVGDSSNTEAFF	TGCAGCGTGGGGGACAGCTCCAACACTGAAGCTTTCTTT
19	TRBV3-1	TRBJ1-5	.	.	CASSKDLGAGAAPNQPQHF	TGTGCCTCCAGCAAAGATCTTGGCGCAGGTGCGGCTCCTAATCAGCCCCAGCATTTT
17	TRBV7-9	TRBJ2-3	TRBD1	many	CASSHVSTGFVTDTQYF	TGTGCCAGCAGCCACGTCTCGACAGGGTTCGTCACAGATACGCAGTATTTT
16	TRBV5-5	TRBJ2-1	.	many	CASIPGLSSSYNEQFF	TGTGCCAGCATCCCGGGGCTTTCGAGCTCCTACAATGAGCAGTTCTTC
13	TRBV11-3	TRBJ1-2	.	.	CASSLDRGRGYTF	TGTGCCAGCAGCTTAGACAGGGGAAGGGGCTACACCTTC
15	TRBV7-2	TRBJ2-1	.	many	CASSLTGGPGYEQFF	TGTGCCAGCAGCTTAACGGGGGGCCCCGGCTATGAGCAGTTCTTC
15	TRBV3-1	TRBJ2-7	.	.	CATSHPVGTPYEQYF	TGTGCCACCTCCCATCCAGTGGGGACCCCCTACGAGCAGTACTTC
18	TRBV7-9	TRBJ2-1	.	large	CASSHPGDTLNPNNEQFF	TGTGCCAGCAGCCACCCCGGGGACACCTTGAACCCGAACAATGAGCAGTTCTTC
16	TRBV7-8	TRBJ2-3	.	.	CASSYISGSSTDTQYF	TGTGCCAGCAGCTATATCTCCGGGTCTAGCACAGATACGCAGTATTTT
14	TRBV13	TRBJ2-7	TRBD1	.	CTSCPTGGSYEQYF	TGTACCAGCTGCCCGACAGGGGGATCCTACGAGCAGTACTTC
13	TRBV28	TRBJ1-6	.	many	CASSLWLNSPLHF	TGTGCCAGCAGTTTATGGCTAAATTCACCCCTCCACTTT
17	TRBV4-3	TRBJ2-5	TRBD1	.	CASSQDTLTGITETQYF	TGCGCCAGCAGCCAAGATACTTTGACAGGGATCACTGAGACCCAGTACTTC
16	TRBV15	TRBJ2-1	TRBD1	many	CATSRDRGRGLREQFF	TGTGCCACCAGCAGAGATCGGGGCAGGGGGCTACGTGAGCAGTTCTTC
13	TRBV29-1	TRBJ1-5	TRBD1	many	CSVGDRLGQPQHF	TGCAGCGTTGGGGACAGGTTGGGTCAGCCCCAGCATTTT
14	TRBV6-5	TRBJ2-2	.	many	CASSWGPNTGELFF	TGTGCCAGCAGCTGGGGGCCGAACACCGGGGAGCTGTTTTTT
15	TRBV4-3	TRBJ2-1	.	many	CASSQETPGHPEQFF	TGCGCCAGCAGCCAAGAGACTCCAGGGCATCCTGAGCAGTTCTTC
14	TRBV6-5	TRBJ1-1	.	many	CASSRGRTDTEAFF	TGTGCCAGCTCGCGGGGGCGGACCGACACTGAAGCTTTCTTT
15	TRBV7-2	TRBJ2-1	.	many	CASSLVERSYNEQFF	TGTGCCAGCAGCTTAGTCGAGCGGTCCTACAATGAGCAGTTCTTC
15	TRBV7-9	TRBJ2-7	TRBD1	many	CASSSDRVNAYEQYF	TGTGCCAGCAGCTCGGACAGGGTTAATGCCTACGAGCAGTACTTC
16	TRBV7-9	TRBJ2-1	.	many	CASSPGTHSRYNEQFF	TGTGCCAGCAGCCCCGGGACCCACAGTCGCTACAATGAGCAGTTCTTC
18	TRBV18	TRBJ2-4	TRBD2	many	CASSPPFSGGPAKNIQYF	TGTGCCAGCTCACCACCCTTTAGCGGGGGGCCAGCCAAAAACATTCAGTACTTC
15	TRBV28	TRBJ1-3	TRBD1	many	CASSLQGGYGNTIYF	TGTGCCAGCAGCCTCCAGGGGGGGTACGGAAACACCATATATTTT